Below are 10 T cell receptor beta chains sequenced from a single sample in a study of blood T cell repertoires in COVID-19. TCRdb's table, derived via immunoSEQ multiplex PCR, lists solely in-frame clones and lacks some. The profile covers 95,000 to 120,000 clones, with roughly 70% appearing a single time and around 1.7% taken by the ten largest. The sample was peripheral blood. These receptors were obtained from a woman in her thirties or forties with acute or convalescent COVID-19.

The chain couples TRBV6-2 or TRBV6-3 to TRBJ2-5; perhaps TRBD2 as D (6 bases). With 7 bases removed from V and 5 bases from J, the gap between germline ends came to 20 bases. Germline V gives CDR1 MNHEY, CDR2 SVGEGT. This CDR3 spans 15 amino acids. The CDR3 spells CASTPWGRSGETQYF. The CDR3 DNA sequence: TGTGCCAGCACCCCATGGGGCAGGAGCGGGGAGACCCAGTACTTC.

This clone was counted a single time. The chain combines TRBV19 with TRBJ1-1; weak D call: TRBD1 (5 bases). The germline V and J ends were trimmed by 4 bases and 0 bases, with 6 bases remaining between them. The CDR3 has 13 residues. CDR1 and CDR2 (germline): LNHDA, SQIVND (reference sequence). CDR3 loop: CASSTTVNTEAFF. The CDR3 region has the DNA TGTGCCAGTAGTACGACAGTGAACACTGAAGCTTTCTTT.

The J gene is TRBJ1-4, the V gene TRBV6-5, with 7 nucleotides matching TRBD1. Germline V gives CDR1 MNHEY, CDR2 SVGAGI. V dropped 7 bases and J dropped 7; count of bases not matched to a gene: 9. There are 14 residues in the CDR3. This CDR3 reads CASNRQGTSEKLFF. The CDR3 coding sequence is TGTGCCAGCAACCGACAGGGTACCTCTGAAAAACTGTTTTTT.

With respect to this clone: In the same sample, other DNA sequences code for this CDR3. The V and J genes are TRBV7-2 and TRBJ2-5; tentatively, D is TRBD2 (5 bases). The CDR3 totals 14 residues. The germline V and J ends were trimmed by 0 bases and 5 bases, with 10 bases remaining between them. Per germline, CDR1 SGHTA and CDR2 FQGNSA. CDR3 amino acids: CASSLAPGKETQYF. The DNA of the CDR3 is TGTGCCAGCAGCTTAGCCCCCGGGAAGGAGACCCAGTACTTC.

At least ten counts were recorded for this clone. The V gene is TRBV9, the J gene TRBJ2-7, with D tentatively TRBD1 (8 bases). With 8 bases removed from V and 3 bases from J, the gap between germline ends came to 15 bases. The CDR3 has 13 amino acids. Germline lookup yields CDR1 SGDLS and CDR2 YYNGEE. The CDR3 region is CASQRGQDYEQYF. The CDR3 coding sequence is TGTGCCAGTCAGCGGGGACAGGACTACGAGCAGTACTTC.

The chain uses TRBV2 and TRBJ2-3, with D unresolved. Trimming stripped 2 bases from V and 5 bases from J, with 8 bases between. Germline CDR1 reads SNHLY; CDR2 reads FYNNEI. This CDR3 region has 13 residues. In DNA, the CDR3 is TGTGCCAGCAGTGAACGCCACGGAGATACGCAGTATTTT. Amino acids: CASSERHGDTQYF.

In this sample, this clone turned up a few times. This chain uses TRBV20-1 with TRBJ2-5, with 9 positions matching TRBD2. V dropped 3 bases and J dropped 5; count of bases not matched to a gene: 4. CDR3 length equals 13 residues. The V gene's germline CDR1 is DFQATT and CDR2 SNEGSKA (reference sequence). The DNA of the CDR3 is TGCAGTGCTAGTAGCGGGGGAGGGGAGACCCAGTACTTC. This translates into CSASSGGGETQYF.

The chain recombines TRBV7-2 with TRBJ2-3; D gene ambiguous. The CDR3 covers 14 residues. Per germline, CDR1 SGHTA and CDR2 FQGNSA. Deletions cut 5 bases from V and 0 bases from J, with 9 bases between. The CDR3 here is CASSPIRSTDTQYF. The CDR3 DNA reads TGTGCCAGCAGCCCAATCCGGAGCACAGATACGCAGTATTTT.

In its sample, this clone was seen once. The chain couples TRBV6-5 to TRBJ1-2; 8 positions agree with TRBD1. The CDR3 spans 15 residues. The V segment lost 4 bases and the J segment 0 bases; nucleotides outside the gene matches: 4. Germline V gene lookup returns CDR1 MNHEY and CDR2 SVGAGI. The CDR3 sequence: CASSSRTGTNYGYTF. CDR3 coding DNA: TGTGCCAGCAGTTCCAGGACAGGGACTAACTATGGCTACACCTTC.

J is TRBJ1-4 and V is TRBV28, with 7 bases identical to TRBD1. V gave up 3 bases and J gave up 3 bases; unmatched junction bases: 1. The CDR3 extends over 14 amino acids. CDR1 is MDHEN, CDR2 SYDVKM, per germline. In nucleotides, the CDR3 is TGTGCCAGCAGTTTGGGGACAGCTAATGAAAAACTGTTTTTT. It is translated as CASSLGTANEKLFF.